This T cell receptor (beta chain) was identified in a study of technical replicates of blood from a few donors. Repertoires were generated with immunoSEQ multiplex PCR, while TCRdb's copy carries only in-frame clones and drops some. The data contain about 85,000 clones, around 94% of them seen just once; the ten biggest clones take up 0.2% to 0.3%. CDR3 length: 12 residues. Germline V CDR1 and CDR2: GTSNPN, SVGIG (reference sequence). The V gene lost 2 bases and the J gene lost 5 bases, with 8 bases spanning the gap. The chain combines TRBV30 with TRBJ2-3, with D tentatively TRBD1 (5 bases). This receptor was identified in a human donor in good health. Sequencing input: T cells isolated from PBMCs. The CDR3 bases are TGTGCCTGGAGTCCCCAGGGAGATACGCAGTATTTT. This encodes CAWSPQGDTQYF.